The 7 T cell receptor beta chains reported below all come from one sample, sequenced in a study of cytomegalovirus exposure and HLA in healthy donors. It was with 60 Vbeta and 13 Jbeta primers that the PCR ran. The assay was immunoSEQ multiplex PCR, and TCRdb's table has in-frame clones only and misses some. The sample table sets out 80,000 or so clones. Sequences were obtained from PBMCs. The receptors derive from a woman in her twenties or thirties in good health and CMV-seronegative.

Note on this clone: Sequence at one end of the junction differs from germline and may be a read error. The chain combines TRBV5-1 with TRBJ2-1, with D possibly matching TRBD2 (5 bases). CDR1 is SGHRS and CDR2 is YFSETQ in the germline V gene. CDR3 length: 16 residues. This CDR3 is CASSLGPGSSDNEQFF. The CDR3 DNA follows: TGCGCCAGCAGCTTAGGGCCGGGGAGCTCCGACAATGAGCAGTTCTTC. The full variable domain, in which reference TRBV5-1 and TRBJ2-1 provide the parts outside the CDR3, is KAGVTQTPRYLIKTRGQQVTLSCSPISGHRSVSWYQQTPGQGLQFLFEYFSETQRNKGNFPGRFSGRQFSNSRSEMNVSTLELGDSALYLCASSLGPGSSDNEQFFGPGTRLTVL.

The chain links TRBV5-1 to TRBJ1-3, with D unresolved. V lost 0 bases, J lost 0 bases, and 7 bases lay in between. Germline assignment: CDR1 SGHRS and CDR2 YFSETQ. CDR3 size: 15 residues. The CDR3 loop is CASSLGPVSGNTIYF. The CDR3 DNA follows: TGCGCCAGCAGCTTGGGCCCAGTCTCTGGAAACACCATATATTTT.

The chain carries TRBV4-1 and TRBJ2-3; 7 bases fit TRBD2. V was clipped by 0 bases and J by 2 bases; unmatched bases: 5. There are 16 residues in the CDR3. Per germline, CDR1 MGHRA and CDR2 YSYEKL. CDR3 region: CASSQESAGYTDTQYF. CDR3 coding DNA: TGCGCCAGCAGCCAAGAATCAGCGGGGTACACAGATACGCAGTATTTT.

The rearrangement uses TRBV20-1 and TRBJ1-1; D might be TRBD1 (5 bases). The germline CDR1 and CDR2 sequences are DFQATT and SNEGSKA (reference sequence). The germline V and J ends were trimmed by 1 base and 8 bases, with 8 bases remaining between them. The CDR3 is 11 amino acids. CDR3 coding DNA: TGCAGTGCTAGAGCTAAGGGGGAAGCTTTCTTT. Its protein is CSARAKGEAFF.

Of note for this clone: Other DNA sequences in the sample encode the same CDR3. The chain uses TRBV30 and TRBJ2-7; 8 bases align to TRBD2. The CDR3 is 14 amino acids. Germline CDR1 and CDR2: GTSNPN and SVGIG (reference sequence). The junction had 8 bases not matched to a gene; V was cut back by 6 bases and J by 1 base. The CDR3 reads CACSGSGVSYEQYF. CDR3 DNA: TGTGCCTGTTCGGGTAGCGGGGTTTCCTACGAGCAGTACTTC.

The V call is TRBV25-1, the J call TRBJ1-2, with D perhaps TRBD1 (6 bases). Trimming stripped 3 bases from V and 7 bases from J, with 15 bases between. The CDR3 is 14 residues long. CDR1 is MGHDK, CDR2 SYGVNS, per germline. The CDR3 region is CASSEGGAGVGYTF. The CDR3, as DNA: TGTGCCAGCAGTGAGGGGGGGGCAGGGGTTGGCTACACCTTC.

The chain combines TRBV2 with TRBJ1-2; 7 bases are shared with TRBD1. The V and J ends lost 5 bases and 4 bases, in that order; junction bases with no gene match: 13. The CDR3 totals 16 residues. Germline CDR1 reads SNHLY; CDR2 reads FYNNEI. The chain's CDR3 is CASSLGFPGQSYGYTF. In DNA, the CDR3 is TGTGCCAGCAGTTTGGGATTTCCGGGACAGAGCTATGGCTACACCTTC.